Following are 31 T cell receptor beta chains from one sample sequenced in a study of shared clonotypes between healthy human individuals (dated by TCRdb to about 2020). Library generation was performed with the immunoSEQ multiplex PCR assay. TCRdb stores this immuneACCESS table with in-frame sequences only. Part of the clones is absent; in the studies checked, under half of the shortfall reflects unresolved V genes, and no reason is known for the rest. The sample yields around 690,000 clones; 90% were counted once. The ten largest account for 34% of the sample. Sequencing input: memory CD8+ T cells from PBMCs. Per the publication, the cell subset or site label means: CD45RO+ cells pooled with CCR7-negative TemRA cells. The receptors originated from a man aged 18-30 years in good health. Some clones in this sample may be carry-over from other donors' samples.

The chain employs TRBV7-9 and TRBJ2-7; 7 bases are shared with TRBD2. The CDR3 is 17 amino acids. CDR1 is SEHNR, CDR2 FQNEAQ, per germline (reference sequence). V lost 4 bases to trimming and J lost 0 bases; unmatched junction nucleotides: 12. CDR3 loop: CASSSILGGESSYEQYF. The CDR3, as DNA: TGTGCCAGCAGCTCCATACTTGGGGGGGAAAGCTCCTACGAGCAGTACTTC.

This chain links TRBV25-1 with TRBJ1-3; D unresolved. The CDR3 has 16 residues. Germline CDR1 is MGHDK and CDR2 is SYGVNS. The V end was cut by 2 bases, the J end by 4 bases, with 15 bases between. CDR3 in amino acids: CASSESRAVAGNTIYF. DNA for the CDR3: TGTGCCAGCAGTGAAAGCCGAGCAGTCGCAGGAAACACCATATATTTT.

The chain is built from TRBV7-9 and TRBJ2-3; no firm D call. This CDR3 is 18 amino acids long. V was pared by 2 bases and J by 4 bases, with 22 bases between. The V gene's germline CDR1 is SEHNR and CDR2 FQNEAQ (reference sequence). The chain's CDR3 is CASSLYEPGLKPPDTQYF. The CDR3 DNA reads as TGTGCCAGCAGCTTATACGAGCCTGGGCTGAAACCGCCAGATACGCAGTATTTT.

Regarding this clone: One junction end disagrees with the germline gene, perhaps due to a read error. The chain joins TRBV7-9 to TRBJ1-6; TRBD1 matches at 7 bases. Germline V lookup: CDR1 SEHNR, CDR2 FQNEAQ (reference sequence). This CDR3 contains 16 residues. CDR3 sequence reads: CASSLVDRDGVSPLHF. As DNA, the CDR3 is TGTGCCAGCAGTTTAGTTGACAGGGACGGTGTTTCACCCCTCCACTTT. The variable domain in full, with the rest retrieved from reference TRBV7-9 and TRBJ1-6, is DTGVSQNPRHKITKRGQNVTFRCDPISEHNRLYWYRQTLGQGPEFLTYFQNEAQLEKSRLLSDRFSAERPKGSFSTLEIQRTEQGDSAMYLCASSLVDRDGVSPLHFGNGTRLTVT.

For the CDR3, the DNA is TGTGCCAGCACCGTAGCGGGCTCACCAGAGACCCAGTACTTC. Its protein is CASTVAGSPETQYF. This chain joins TRBV5-6 and TRBJ2-5; 7 positions agree with TRBD2. This CDR3 has 14 amino acids. Germline CDR1 reads SGHDT; CDR2 reads YYEEEE. The V segment lost 6 bases and the J segment 4 bases; nucleotides outside the gene matches: 9. The entire variable domain, with the rest obtained from reference TRBV5-6 and TRBJ2-5, is as follows: DAGVTQSPTHLIKTRGQQVTLRCSPKSGHDTVSWYQQALGQGPQFIFQYYEEEERQRGNFPDRFSGHQFPNYSSELNVNALLLGDSALYLCASTVAGSPETQYFGPGTRLLVL.

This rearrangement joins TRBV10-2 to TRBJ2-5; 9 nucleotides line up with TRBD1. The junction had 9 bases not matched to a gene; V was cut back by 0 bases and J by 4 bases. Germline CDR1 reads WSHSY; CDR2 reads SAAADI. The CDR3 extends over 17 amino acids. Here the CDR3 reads CASSESPGTGNLETQYF. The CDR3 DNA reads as TGCGCCAGCAGTGAGTCCCCCGGGACAGGGAATTTAGAGACCCAGTACTTC.

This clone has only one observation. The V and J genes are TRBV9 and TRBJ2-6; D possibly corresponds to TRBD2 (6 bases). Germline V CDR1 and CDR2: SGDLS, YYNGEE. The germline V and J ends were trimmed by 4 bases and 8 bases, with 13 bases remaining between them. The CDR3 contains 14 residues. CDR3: CASSSSEGTNVLTF. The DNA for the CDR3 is TGTGCCAGCAGCTCCTCGGAGGGGACCAACGTCCTGACTTTC.

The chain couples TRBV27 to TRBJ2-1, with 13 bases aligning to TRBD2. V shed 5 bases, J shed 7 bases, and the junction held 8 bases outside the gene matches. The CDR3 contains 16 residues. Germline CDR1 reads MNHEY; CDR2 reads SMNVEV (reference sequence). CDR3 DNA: TGTGCCAGCAGTGGACTAGCGGGAGAGGTTGAGAATGAGCAGTTCTTC. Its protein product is CASSGLAGEVENEQFF.

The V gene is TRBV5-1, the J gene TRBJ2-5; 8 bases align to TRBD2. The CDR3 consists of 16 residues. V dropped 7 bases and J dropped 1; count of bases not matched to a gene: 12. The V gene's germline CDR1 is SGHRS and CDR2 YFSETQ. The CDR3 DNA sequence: TGCGCCAGCCAGGAAAAGGCTAGCGGGTTCCAAGAGACCCAGTACTTC. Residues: CASQEKASGFQETQYF.

This CDR3 reads CASSYSQGARNEQYF. The CDR3 DNA follows: TGTGCCAGCAGTTACTCGCAGGGGGCAAGGAACGAGCAGTACTTC. This rearrangement joins TRBV6-5 to TRBJ2-7; TRBD1 aligns across 8 bases. There are 15 residues in the CDR3. The germline gives CDR1 MNHEY, CDR2 SVGAGI. J lost 5 bases, V lost 0 bases, and 6 bases had no gene match.

The DNA for the CDR3 is TGTGCCAGTCAGACAGGAGCTTATAGCAATCAGCCCCAGCATTTT. Amino acid sequence: CASQTGAYSNQPQHF. The V gene is TRBV2, the J gene TRBJ1-5; D is possibly TRBD1 (6 bases). V was shortened by 9 bases and J by 0 bases, with 15 bases between the two germline ends. Germline values: CDR1 SNHLY, CDR2 FYNNEI. The CDR3 contains 15 residues.

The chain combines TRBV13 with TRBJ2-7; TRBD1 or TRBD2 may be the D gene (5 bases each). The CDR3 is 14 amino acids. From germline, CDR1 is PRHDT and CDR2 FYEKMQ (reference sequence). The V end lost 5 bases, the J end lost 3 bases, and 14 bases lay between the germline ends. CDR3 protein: CASSRRDLNYEQYF. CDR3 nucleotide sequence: TGTGCCAGCAGCCGAAGGGACCTAAACTACGAGCAGTACTTC.

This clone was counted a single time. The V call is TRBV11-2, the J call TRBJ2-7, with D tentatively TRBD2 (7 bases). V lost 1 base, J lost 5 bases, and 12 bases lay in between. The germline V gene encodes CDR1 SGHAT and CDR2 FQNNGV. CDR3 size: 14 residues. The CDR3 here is CASSLVGGPHEQYF. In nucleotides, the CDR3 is TGTGCCAGCAGCTTAGTGGGGGGGCCCCACGAGCAGTACTTC.

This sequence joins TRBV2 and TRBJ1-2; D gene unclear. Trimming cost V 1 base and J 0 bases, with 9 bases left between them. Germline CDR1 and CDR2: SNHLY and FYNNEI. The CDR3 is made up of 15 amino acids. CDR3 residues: CASSEEGGPNYGYTF. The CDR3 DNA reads TGTGCCAGCAGTGAAGAAGGAGGACCTAACTATGGCTACACCTTC.

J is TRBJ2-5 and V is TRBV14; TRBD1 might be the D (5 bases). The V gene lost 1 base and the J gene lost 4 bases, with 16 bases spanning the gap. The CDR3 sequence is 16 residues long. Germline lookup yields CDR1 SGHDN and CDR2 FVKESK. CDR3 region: CASSQGTGAFRETQYF. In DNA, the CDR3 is TGTGCCAGCAGCCAAGGTACAGGAGCCTTCCGAGAGACCCAGTACTTC.

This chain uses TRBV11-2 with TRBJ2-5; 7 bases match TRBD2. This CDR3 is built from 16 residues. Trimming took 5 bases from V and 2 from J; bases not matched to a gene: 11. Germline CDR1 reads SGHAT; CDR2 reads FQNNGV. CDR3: CASSPQRGDSQETQYF. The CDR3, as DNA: TGTGCCAGCAGCCCCCAGCGGGGCGACAGTCAAGAGACCCAGTACTTC.

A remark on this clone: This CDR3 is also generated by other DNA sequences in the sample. The CDR3 sequence: CASSPGGTDTQYF. DNA of the CDR3: TGTGCCAGCAGCCCGGGGGGCACAGATACGCAGTATTTT. The rearrangement joins TRBV5-5 to TRBJ2-3; possibly TRBD2 for D (6 bases). CDR1 is SGHKS and CDR2 is YYEKEE in the germline V gene (reference sequence). This CDR3 region has 13 residues. V was clipped by 4 bases and J by 1 base, with 7 bases between them. The variable domain in full, completed from reference TRBV5-5 and TRBJ2-3, reads DAGVTQSPTHLIKTRGQQVTLRCSPISGHKSVSWYQQVLGQGPQFIFQYYEKEERGRGNFPDRFSARQFPNYSSELNVNALLLGDSALYLCASSPGGTDTQYFGPGTRLTVL.

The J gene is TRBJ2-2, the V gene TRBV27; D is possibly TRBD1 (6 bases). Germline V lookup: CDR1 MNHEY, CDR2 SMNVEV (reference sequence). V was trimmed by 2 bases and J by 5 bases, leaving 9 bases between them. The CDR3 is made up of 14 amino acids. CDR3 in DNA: TGTGCCAGCAGTTTAACAGGGACGACCGGGGAGCTGTTTTTT. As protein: CASSLTGTTGELFF.

CDR3 DNA sequence: TGTGCCAGCAGTTACTTCCGGGACAGAAGGGATGGCTACACCTTC. The encoded protein is CASSYFRDRRDGYTF. The chain combines TRBV6-5 with TRBJ1-2, with 7 bases matching TRBD1. This CDR3 has 15 residues. CDR1 MNHEY and CDR2 SVGAGI come from the germline V gene. J lost 6 bases, V lost 1 base, and 8 bases had no gene match.

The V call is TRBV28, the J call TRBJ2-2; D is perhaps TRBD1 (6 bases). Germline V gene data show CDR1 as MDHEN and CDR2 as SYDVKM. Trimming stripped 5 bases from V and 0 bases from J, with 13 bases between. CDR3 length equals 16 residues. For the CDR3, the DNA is TGTGCCAGCAGTACTCACAGGGATGCGAACACCGGGGAGCTGTTTTTT. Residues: CASSTHRDANTGELFF.

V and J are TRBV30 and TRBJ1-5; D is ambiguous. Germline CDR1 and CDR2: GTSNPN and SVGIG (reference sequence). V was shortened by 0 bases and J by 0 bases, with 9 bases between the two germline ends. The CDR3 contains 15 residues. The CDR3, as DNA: TGTGCCTGGAGTGTAGAAGGAAATAGCAATCAGCCCCAGCATTTT. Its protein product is CAWSVEGNSNQPQHF.

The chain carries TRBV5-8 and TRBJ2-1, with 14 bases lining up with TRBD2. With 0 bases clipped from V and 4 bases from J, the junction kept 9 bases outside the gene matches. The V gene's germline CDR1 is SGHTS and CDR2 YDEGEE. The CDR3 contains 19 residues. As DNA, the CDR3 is TGTGCCAGCAGCTTGGACGGGACTAGCGGGAGACTCTTATACAATGAGCAGTTCTTC. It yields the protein CASSLDGTSGRLLYNEQFF.

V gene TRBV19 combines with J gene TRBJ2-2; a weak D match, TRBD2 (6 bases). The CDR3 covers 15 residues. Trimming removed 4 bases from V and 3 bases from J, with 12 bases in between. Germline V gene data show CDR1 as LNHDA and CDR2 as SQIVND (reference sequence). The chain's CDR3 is CASSNLGEDTGELFF. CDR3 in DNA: TGTGCCAGTAGTAATCTAGGGGAGGACACCGGGGAGCTGTTTTTT.

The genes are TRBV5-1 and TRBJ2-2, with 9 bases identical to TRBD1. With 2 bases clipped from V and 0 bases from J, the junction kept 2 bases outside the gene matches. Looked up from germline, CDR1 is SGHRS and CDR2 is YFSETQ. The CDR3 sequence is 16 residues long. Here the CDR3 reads CASSFTGGANTGELFF. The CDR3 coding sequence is TGCGCCAGCAGCTTTACAGGGGGCGCGAACACCGGGGAGCTGTTTTTT.

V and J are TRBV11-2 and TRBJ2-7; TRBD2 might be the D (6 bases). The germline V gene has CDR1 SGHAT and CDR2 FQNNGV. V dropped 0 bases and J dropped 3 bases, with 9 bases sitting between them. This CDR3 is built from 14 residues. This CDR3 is CASSLDRGIYEQYF. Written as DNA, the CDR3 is TGTGCCAGCAGCTTAGACCGGGGGATCTACGAGCAGTACTTC.

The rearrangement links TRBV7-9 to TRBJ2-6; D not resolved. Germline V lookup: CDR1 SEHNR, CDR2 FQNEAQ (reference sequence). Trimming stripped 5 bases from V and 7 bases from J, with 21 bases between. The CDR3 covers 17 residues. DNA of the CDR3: TGTGCCAGCAGCGACTCAACCGGTCCGATAGGCGCCAACGTCCTGACTTTC. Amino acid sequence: CASSDSTGPIGANVLTF.

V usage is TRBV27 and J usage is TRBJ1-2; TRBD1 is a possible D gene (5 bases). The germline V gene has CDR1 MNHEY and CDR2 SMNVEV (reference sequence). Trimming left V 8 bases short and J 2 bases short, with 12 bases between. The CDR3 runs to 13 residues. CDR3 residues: CASGTDPNYGYTF. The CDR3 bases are TGTGCCAGCGGGACCGACCCCAACTATGGCTACACCTTC.

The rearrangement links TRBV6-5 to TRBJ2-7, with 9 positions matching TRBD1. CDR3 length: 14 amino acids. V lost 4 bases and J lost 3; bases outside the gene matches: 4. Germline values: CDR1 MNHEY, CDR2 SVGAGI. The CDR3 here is CASSSRQGDYEQYF. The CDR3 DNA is TGTGCCAGCAGTTCCCGACAGGGGGACTACGAGCAGTACTTC.

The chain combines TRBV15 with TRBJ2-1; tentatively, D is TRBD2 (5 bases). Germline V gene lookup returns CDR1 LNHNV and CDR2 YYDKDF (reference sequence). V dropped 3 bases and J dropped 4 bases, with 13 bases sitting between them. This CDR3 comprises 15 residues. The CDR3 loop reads CATSSSAPGYNEQFF. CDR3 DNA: TGTGCCACCAGCAGTAGCGCCCCGGGGTACAATGAGCAGTTCTTC.

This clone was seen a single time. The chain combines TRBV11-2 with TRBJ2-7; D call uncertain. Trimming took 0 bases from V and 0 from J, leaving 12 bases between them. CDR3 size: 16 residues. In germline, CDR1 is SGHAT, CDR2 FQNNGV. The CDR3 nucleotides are TGTGCCAGCAGCTTAGAGGGCGGCTGGAGCTCCTACGAGCAGTACTTC. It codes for CASSLEGGWSSYEQYF.

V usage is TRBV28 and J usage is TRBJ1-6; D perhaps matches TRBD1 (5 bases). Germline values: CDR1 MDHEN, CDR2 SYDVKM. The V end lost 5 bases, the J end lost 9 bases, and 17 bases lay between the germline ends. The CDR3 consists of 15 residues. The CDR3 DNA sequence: TGTGCCAGCAGTACCTGGGGCCGGATGGGTTCACCCCTCCACTTT. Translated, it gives CASSTWGRMGSPLHF.